A selection of T cell receptor beta chains follows, all from one sample in a study of blood T cell repertoires in COVID-19. The data were produced by immunoSEQ multiplex PCR, yet TCRdb's version contains in-frame clones alone and is incomplete. Of about 180,000 clones detected, 89% appear once; the ten largest clones hold under 3%. The sequencing input was PBMCs or T cells enriched from blood (not recorded which). These receptors were collected from a woman in her thirties or forties with acute COVID-19. CDR3s include the opening cysteine and the closing phenylalanine or tryptophan. Each record gives: V gene, D gene, clone size, J gene, CDR3 protein, CDR3 DNA. D genes are given only for firm matches. Size values are once, few and many counts, or a class for expanded clones, and some rows have none.

>TRBV19|NA|NA|TRBJ1-5
CASTGRGDQPQHF
TGTGCCAGTACAGGGAGGGGAGATCAGCCCCAGCATTTT
>TRBV15|NA|NA|TRBJ2-7
CATSRDRRAEQYF
TGTGCCACCAGCAGAGATAGGAGGGCAGAGCAGTACTTC
>TRBV6-5|TRBD1|once|TRBJ1-5
CASRFKQGLQPQHF
TGTGCCAGCAGGTTTAAACAGGGGCTTCAGCCCCAGCATTTT
>TRBV21-1|NA|NA|TRBJ2-5
CASPKWGGRGETQYF
TGTGCCAGCCCTAAGTGGGGGGGGCGCGGGGAGACCCAGTACTTC
>TRBV19|NA|once|TRBJ1-2
CASSTNYGYTF
TGTGCCAGTAGTACGAACTATGGCTACACCTTC
>TRBV5-1|NA|NA|TRBJ1-6
CASSLVVGGSYNSPLHF
TGCGCCAGCAGCTTGGTGGTAGGGGGCTCCTATAATTCACCCCTCCACTTT
>TRBV4-1|TRBD2|NA|TRBJ2-7
CASSLVGLAGAYEQYF
TGCGCCAGCAGCCTAGTCGGACTAGCGGGAGCCTACGAGCAGTACTTC
>TRBV7-3|NA|few|TRBJ2-1
CASSLEGISYNEQFF
TGTGCCAGCAGCTTAGAGGGAATTTCCTACAATGAGCAGTTCTTC
>TRBV4-2|NA|NA|TRBJ1-4
CASSQDLHRETEKLFF
TGTGCCAGCAGCCAAGATCTGCACAGGGAGACTGAAAAACTGTTTTTT
>TRBV9|NA|NA|TRBJ2-7
CASSFRDSRDYEQYF
TGTGCCAGCAGCTTCCGGGACTCGCGGGACTACGAGCAGTACTTC
>TRBV7-9|TRBD2|NA|TRBJ2-1
CASISFGGVDEQFF
TGTGCCAGCATATCATTTGGGGGGGTCGATGAGCAGTTCTTC
>TRBV10-2|NA|NA|TRBJ1-1
CASSEWGVNTEAFF
TGCGCCAGCAGTGAGTGGGGGGTAAACACTGAAGCTTTCTTT
>TRBV19|NA|NA|TRBJ1-2
CASSPQGRGTYGYTF
TGTGCCAGTAGCCCACAGGGAAGGGGTACCTATGGCTACACCTTC
>TRBV7-9|TRBD1|NA|TRBJ2-7
CASSTGQGLYF
TGTGCCAGCAGCACGGGACAGGGGCTGTACTTC
>TRBV25-1|NA|NA|TRBJ2-5
CASSRIETQYF
TGTGCCAGCAGCAGAATAGAGACCCAGTACTTC
>TRBV9|TRBD1|once|TRBJ1-5
CASSLGQGDQPQHF
TGTGCCAGCAGCCTTGGACAGGGGGATCAGCCCCAGCATTTT
>TRBV19|NA|NA|TRBJ2-5
CATAPGVGETQYF
TGTGCCACTGCCCCGGGGGTCGGAGAGACCCAGTACTTC
>TRBV6-1|TRBD2|NA|TRBJ2-2
CASSEKVAGRINALYTGELFF
TGTGCCAGCAGTGAAAAGGTAGCGGGGAGGATCAATGCCCTTTACACCGGGGAGCTGTTTTTT
>TRBV18|NA|NA|TRBJ1-1
CASSPGPSLTEAFF
TGTGCCAGCTCACCGGGGCCTTCCCTTACTGAAGCTTTCTTT
>TRBV4-3|TRBD2|once|TRBJ2-3
CASSTLAEGNTDTQYF
TGCGCCAGCAGCACCCTAGCGGAGGGGAACACAGATACGCAGTATTTT
>TRBV10-3|NA|NA|TRBJ1-5
CAIARQSNQPQHF
TGTGCCATCGCTAGGCAGAGCAATCAGCCCCAGCATTTT
>TRBV30|TRBD1|NA|TRBJ2-2
CAWGRTGYTGELFF
TGTGCCTGGGGAAGGACAGGCTACACCGGGGAGCTGTTTTTT
>TRBV7-3|TRBD1|NA|TRBJ2-1
CASSLTLSGGLTHEQFF
TGTGCCAGCAGCTTAACGCTCTCAGGGGGCCTGACCCATGAGCAGTTCTTC
>TRBV28|NA|NA|TRBJ2-1
CASSLSVSSYNEQFF
TGTGCCAGCAGTTTATCGGTGAGCTCCTACAATGAGCAGTTCTTC
>TRBV3-1/TRBV3-2|NA|once|TRBJ2-7
CASSQVGSSATYEQYF
TGTGCCAGCAGCCAAGTGGGATCTAGCGCAACCTACGAGCAGTACTTC
>TRBV9|NA|NA|TRBJ2-2
CASSPQTTPTGELFF
TGTGCCAGCAGCCCCCAAACTACCCCCACCGGGGAGCTGTTTTTT
>TRBV13|NA|NA|TRBJ2-7
CASSKGLRAYEQYF
TGTGCCAGCAGCAAAGGACTCCGGGCCTACGAGCAGTACTTC